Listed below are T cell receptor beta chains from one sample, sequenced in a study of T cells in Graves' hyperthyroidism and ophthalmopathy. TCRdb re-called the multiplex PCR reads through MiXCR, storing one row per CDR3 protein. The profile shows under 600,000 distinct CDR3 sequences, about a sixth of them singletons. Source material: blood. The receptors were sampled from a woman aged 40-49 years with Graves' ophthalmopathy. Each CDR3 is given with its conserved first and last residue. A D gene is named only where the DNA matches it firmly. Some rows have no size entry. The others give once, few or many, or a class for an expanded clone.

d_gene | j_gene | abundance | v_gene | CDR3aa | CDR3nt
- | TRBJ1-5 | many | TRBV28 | CASSFLGTSNQPQHF | TGTGCCAGCAGTTTTCTGGGTACTAGCAATCAGCCCCAGCATTTT
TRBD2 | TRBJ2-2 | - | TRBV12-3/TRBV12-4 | CASSLSTGGQTGELFF | TGTGCCAGCAGTTTATCCACGGGGGGGCAAACCGGGGAGCTGTTTTTT
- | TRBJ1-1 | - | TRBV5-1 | CANSQLTGSGEAFF | TGCGCCAACAGCCAACTCACAGGGAGTGGTGAAGCTTTCTTT
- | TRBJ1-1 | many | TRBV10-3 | CAISPSGGNTEAFF | TGTGCCATCAGCCCCTCGGGGGGAAACACTGAAGCTTTCTTT
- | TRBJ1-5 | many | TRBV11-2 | CASSLAGGNQPQHF | TGTGCCAGCAGCTTAGCAGGGGGCAATCAGCCCCAGCATTTT
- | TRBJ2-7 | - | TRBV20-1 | CSAPDSSYEQYF | TGCAGTGCTCCCGACAGTTCCTACGAGCAGTACTTC
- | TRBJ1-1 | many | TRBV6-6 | CASSYGRQSTEAFF | TGTGCCAGCAGTTACGGACGACAGTCCACTGAAGCTTTCTTT
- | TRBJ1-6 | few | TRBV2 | CASWSDSPLHF | TGTGCCAGCTGGTCTGATTCACCCCTCCACTTT
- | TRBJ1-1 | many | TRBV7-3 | CASSRNKQGPMNTEAFF | TGTGCCAGCAGCCGGAACAAACAGGGACCAATGAACACTGAAGCTTTCTTT
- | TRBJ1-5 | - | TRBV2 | CASSDNRISNQPQHF | TGTGCCAGCAGTGACAACCGGATTAGCAATCAGCCCCAGCATTTT
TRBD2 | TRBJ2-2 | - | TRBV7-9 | CASSLGGRLAGINTGELFF | TGTGCCAGCAGCTTGGGAGGCCGACTAGCGGGAATCAACACCGGGGAGCTGTTTTTT
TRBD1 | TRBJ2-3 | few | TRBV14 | CASSQEWMIGQGASTDTQYF | TGTGCCAGCAGCCAAGAGTGGATGATCGGACAGGGGGCTAGCACAGATACGCAGTATTTT
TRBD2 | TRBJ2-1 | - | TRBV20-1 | CSASGWGSGGLNEQFF | TGCAGTGCCTCGGGTTGGGGTAGCGGGGGATTAAATGAGCAGTTCTTC
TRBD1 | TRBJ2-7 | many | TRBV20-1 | CSARRRDREPYEQYF | TGCAGTGCTAGGCGCCGGGACAGGGAACCCTACGAGCAGTACTTC
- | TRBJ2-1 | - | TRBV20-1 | CSARKAGLNEQFF | TGCAGTGCTAGGAAGGCAGGGTTAAATGAGCAGTTCTTC
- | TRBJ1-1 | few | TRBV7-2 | CASSLVPANTEAFF | TGTGCCAGCAGCTTAGTCCCCGCGAACACTGAAGCTTTCTTT
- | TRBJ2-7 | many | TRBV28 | CASIPSGRPNEQYF | TGTGCCAGCATCCCATCGGGGCGCCCCAACGAGCAGTACTTC
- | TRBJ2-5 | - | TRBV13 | CASSSTGVRGKETQYF | TGTGCCAGCAGCTCGACGGGGGTACGGGGAAAAGAGACCCAGTACTTC
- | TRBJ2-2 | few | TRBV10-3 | CAISESWGTGAFF | -
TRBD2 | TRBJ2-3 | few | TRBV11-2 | CANDLAGADTQYF | TGTGCCAACGATCTAGCGGGGGCAGATACGCAGTATTTT
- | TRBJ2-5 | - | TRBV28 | CASSWGTETQYF | TGTGCCAGCAGTTGGGGTACGGAGACCCAGTACTTC
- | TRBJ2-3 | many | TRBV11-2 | CASSSSGTRRNTDTQYF | TGTGCCAGCAGCTCATCCGGGACCCGCCGGAACACAGATACGCAGTATTTT
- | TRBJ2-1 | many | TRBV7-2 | CASSTYGGSYNEQFF | TGTGCCAGCAGCACCTACGGGGGCTCCTACAATGAGCAGTTCTTC
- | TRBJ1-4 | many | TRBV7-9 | CASSFGRGDEKLFF | TGTGCCAGCAGCTTTGGCAGGGGCGATGAAAAACTGTTTTTT
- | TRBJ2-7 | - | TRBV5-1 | CASSEGNRRNEQYF | TGCGCCAGCAGCGAGGGGAACCGGCGCAACGAGCAGTACTTC
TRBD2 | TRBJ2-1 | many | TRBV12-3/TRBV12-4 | CASSRTSGRANEQFF | TGTGCCAGCAGTCGGACTAGCGGGAGGGCCAATGAGCAGTTCTTC
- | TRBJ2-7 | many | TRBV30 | CAWSRDIYEQYF | TGTGCCTGGAGTAGGGACATCTACGAGCAGTACTTC
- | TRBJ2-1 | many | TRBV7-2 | CASSFRQPKNEQFF | TGTGCCAGCAGCTTTCGACAGCCCAAAAATGAGCAGTTCTTC
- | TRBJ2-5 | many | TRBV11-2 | CASSSLAKETQYF | TGTGCCAGCAGCTCTCTAGCAAAGGAGACCCAGTACTTC
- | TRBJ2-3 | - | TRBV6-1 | CASSLGNPTDTQYF | TGTGCCAGCAGCCTCGGTAACCCCACAGATACGCAGTATTTT
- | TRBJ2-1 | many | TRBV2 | CASSARGTRINEQFF | TGTGCCAGCAGCGCGCGGGGGACAAGAATCAATGAGCAGTTCTTC
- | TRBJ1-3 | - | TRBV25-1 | CASSSRRNSGNTIYF | TGTGCCAGCAGTTCCAGGCGAAACTCTGGAAACACCATATATTTT
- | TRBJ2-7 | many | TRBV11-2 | CASSLDVRLVYEQYF | TGTGCCAGCAGCTTAGATGTAAGACTAGTCTACGAGCAGTACTTC
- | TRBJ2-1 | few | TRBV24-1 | CATAAGVGYNEQFF | TGTGCCACCGCGGCTGGGGTCGGATACAATGAGCAGTTCTTC
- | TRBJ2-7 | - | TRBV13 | CASSLGGGPAGGYEQYF | TGTGCCAGCAGTCTCGGGGGTGGACCGGCTGGAGGGTACGAGCAGTACTTC
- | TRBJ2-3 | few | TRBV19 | CASSTRWASTDTQYF | TGTGCCAGTAGTACCCGATGGGCATCCACAGATACGCAGTATTTT
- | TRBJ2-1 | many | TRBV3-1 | CASSQGSTSTEQFF | TGTGCCAGCAGCCAAGGTTCCACGTCCACTGAGCAGTTCTTC
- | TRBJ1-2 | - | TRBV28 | CASSLVGLNYGYTF | TGTGCCAGCAGTTTGGTAGGGCTGAACTATGGCTACACCTTC
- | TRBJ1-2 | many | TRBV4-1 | CASSQVQARDYGYTF | TGCGCCAGCAGCCAAGTCCAGGCAAGAGATTATGGCTACACCTTC
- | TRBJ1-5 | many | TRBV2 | CASTAPGQPQHF | TGTGCCAGCACCGCACCCGGGCAACCCCAGCATTTT
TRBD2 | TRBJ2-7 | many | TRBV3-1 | CASSPGTSGTDYF | TGTGCCAGCAGCCCGGGGACTAGCGGAACGGACTACTTC
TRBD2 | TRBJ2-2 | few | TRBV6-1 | CASRLAGVVSGELFF | TGTGCCAGCAGACTAGCGGGAGTGGTTTCCGGGGAGCTGTTTTTT
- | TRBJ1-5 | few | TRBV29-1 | CSVGEGGPLGQPQHF | TGCAGCGTTGGGGAGGGTGGTCCTCTCGGACAGCCCCAGCATTTT
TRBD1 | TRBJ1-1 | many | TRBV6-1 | CASIKTGGSAEAFF | TGTGCCAGCATCAAAACAGGGGGCAGTGCTGAAGCTTTCTTT
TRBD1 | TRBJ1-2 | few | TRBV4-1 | CASSLITGEVGYGYTF | TGCGCCAGCAGCCTCATAACAGGGGAGGTTGGCTATGGCTACACCTTC
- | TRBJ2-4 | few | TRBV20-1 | CSARSGIKNIQYF | TGCAGTGCTAGGTCCGGTATCAAAAACATTCAGTACTTC
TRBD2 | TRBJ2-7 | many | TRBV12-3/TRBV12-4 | CASSGGLAGAYEQYF | TGTGCCAGCTCCGGGGGACTAGCGGGGGCCTACGAGCAGTACTTC
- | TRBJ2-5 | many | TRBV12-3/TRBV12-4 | CASSLGEVETQYF | TGTGCCAGCAGTTTAGGGGAGGTGGAGACCCAGTACTTC
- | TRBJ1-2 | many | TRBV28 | CASTWADFYGYTF | TGTGCCAGCACTTGGGCAGACTTCTATGGCTACACCTTC
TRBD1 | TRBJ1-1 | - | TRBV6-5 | CASSWGQGWSEAFF | TGTGCCAGCAGTTGGGGACAGGGGTGGTCTGAAGCTTTCTTT
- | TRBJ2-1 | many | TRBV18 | CASSPPASLPYNEQFF | TGTGCCAGCTCACCACCGGCTAGCCTCCCCTACAATGAGCAGTTCTTC
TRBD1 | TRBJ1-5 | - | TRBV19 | CASSIGAGRGEWFGQGSNQPQHF | TGTGCCAGTAGTATAGGTGCGGGACGGGGGGAGTGGTTCGGACAGGGCAGCAATCAGCCCCAGCATTTT
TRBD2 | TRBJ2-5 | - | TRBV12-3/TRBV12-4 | CASSELGLAGAQETQYF | TGTGCCAGCAGTGAACTCGGACTAGCGGGAGCCCAAGAAACGCAGTACTTC